This is a list of T cell receptor beta chains from one sample in a study of PD-1 blockade in classical Hodgkin lymphoma. The repertoire was sequenced with immunoSEQ multiplex PCR; TCRdb's copy has only in-frame clones and lacks some. The sample contains approximately 28,000 clones, about 74% of which appear only once. The sample consisted of CD4+ T cells from blood, taken at baseline. These receptor sequences come from a human donor with classical Hodgkin lymphoma. CDR3s include the opening cysteine and the closing phenylalanine or tryptophan. D genes are given only for firm matches. Clone size, where shown, is once, few, many, or a class for clones that have expanded.

v_call,d_call,clone_size,j_call,cdr3_aa,cdr3_nt
TRBV13,NA,NA,TRBJ1-2,CASSFGGADGYTF,TGTGCCAGCAGCTTTGGGGGCGCGGATGGCTACACCTTC
TRBV9,TRBD1,NA,TRBJ1-1,CASSPTPGGYNTEAFF,TGTGCCAGCAGCCCTACACCAGGGGGGTATAACACTGAAGCTTTCTTT
TRBV7-8,NA,NA,TRBJ2-4,CASSLGYTRGEAKNIQYF,TGTGCCAGCAGCCTCGGATACACACGAGGGGAAGCCAAAAACATTCAGTACTTC
TRBV11-1,NA,NA,TRBJ1-3,CASNYGGYSGNTIYF,TGTGCCAGCAATTACGGGGGCTACTCTGGAAACACCATATATTTT
TRBV19,TRBD1,NA,TRBJ2-5,CASSIRDRGQTQYF,TGTGCCAGTAGTATCCGGGACAGGGGTCAGACCCAGTACTTC
TRBV5-8,NA,NA,TRBJ1-1,CASSFRRLGNTEAFF,TGTGCCAGCAGCTTTCGCAGGTTGGGGAACACTGAAGCTTTCTTT
TRBV9,NA,NA,TRBJ1-3,CASSVGGFTGNTIYF,TGTGCCAGCAGCGTAGGGGGGTTCACTGGAAACACCATATATTTT
TRBV7-6,NA,NA,TRBJ1-5,CASSLGANQPQHF,TGTGCCAGCAGCTTAGGGGCGAATCAGCCCCAGCATTTT
TRBV9,NA,NA,TRBJ2-3,CASSVVGSNTQYF,TGTGCCAGCAGCGTAGTGGGGTCGAATACGCAGTATTTT
TRBV4-3,TRBD2,few,TRBJ2-5,CASSRLSGGALETQYF,TGCGCCAGCAGCCGTTTGAGCGGGGGGGCCTTGGAGACCCAGTACTTC
TRBV6-4,TRBD1,NA,TRBJ2-2,CASSDGTDTGELFF,TGTGCCAGCAGTGACGGGACAGACACCGGGGAGCTGTTTTTT
TRBV5-6,NA,NA,TRBJ1-5,CASSLRERINQPQHF,TGTGCCAGCAGCTTACGGGAACGGATCAATCAGCCCCAGCATTTT
TRBV30,NA,NA,TRBJ2-7,CAWGHLYEQYF,TGTGCCTGGGGACACCTCTACGAGCAGTACTTC
TRBV18,NA,NA,TRBJ1-5,CASSPPGVGGNQPQHF,TGTGCCAGCTCACCACCGGGGGTGGGTGGCAATCAGCCCCAGCATTTT
TRBV5-8,NA,once,TRBJ1-3,CASSLGQTLSGNTIYF,TGTGCCAGCAGCTTGGGGCAGACCCTCTCTGGAAACACCATATATTTT
TRBV27,NA,few,TRBJ2-7,CASSLSAGIYEQYF,TGTGCCAGCAGTTTATCCGCAGGGATTTACGAGCAGTACTTC
TRBV28,NA,once,TRBJ2-7,CASSLGEQYF,TGTGCCAGCAGTTTAGGCGAGCAGTACTTC
TRBV9,NA,NA,TRBJ2-3,CASSVEGRGTDTQYF,TGTGCCAGCAGCGTAGAGGGCAGAGGCACAGATACGCAGTATTTT
TRBV7-6,NA,NA,TRBJ1-4,CASSLQEEKLFF,TGTGCCAGCAGCCTACAAGAGGAAAAACTGTTTTTT
TRBV10-3,NA,NA,TRBJ1-6,CAISEGQYNSPLHF,TGTGCCATCAGTGAAGGACAGTATAATTCACCCCTCCACTTT
TRBV9,TRBD2,NA,TRBJ2-7,CASSQRLAGFNEQYF,TGTGCCAGCAGCCAGCGACTAGCGGGGTTCAACGAGCAGTACTTC
TRBV5-6,NA,NA,TRBJ2-7,CASSPLGGGPYEQYF,TGTGCCAGCAGCCCGCTAGGAGGGGGCCCCTACGAGCAGTACTTC
TRBV18,TRBD1,NA,TRBJ2-6,CASSQVGGLSGANVLTF,TGTGCCAGCTCACAAGTAGGGGGCCTCTCTGGGGCCAACGTCCTGACTTTC
TRBV7-9,TRBD1,NA,TRBJ2-1,CASSVRGQGSNEQFF,TGTGCCAGCAGCGTCCGGGGACAGGGTAGTAATGAGCAGTTCTTC
TRBV7-2,NA,NA,TRBJ1-2,CASSLGVYANYGYTF,TGTGCCAGCAGCTTAGGGGTTTACGCTAACTATGGCTACACCTTC
TRBV19,NA,few,TRBJ1-5,CASSWDNNQPQHF,TGTGCCAGTAGTTGGGACAACAATCAGCCCCAGCATTTT
TRBV7-8,TRBD1,NA,TRBJ1-5,CASSYMVRGPDQPQHF,TGTGCCAGCAGCTATATGGTCAGGGGGCCCGATCAGCCCCAGCATTTT
TRBV7-2,TRBD2,NA,TRBJ2-1,CASSLETGGPEFF,TGTGCCAGCAGCTTAGAGACGGGGGGGCCTGAGTTCTTC
TRBV7-2,NA,few,TRBJ1-2,CASSSPLGVGAPNYGYTF,TGTGCCAGCAGCTCGCCGTTGGGGGTAGGGGCGCCTAACTATGGCTACACCTTC
TRBV5-1,NA,NA,TRBJ1-2,CASSQNGQGGYTF,TGCGCCAGCAGCCAAAACGGGCAGGGCGGCTACACCTTC
TRBV11-3,NA,NA,TRBJ2-3,CASSFGWGPTDTQYF,TGTGCCAGCAGCTTCGGGTGGGGGCCGACAGATACGCAGTATTTT
TRBV4-1,NA,NA,TRBJ2-1,CASSQGPLPYNEQFF,TGCGCCAGCAGCCAGGGCCCGCTGCCCTACAATGAGCAGTTCTTC
TRBV7-2,NA,once,TRBJ2-7,CASSFGALPSYEQYF,TGTGCCAGCAGCTTCGGGGCACTCCCTTCCTACGAGCAGTACTTC
TRBV19,TRBD1,NA,TRBJ1-3,CASRNLKGAGGNTIYF,TGTGCCAGTAGAAATTTGAAGGGGGCCGGTGGAAACACCATATATTTT
TRBV7-9,NA,NA,TRBJ2-6,CASSNRRPDSGANVLTF,TGTGCCAGCAGCAACAGAAGGCCCGACTCTGGGGCCAACGTCCTGACTTTC
TRBV29-1,TRBD1,NA,TRBJ2-7,CSVEGRGPYEQYF,TGCAGCGTTGAGGGCAGGGGGCCCTACGAGCAGTACTTC
TRBV7-2,NA,NA,TRBJ1-2,CASSFRLEIYGYTF,TGTGCCAGCAGCTTTCGGCTAGAGATCTATGGCTACACCTTC
TRBV6-6,NA,NA,TRBJ2-3,CASCRASLGDTQYF,TGTGCCAGCTGTAGGGCTTCCCTTGGAGATACGCAGTATTTT
TRBV7-9,NA,NA,TRBJ1-1,CASSRGGDTEAFF,TGTGCCAGCAGCCGTGGCGGAGACACTGAAGCTTTCTTT
TRBV28,NA,NA,TRBJ1-5,CASSFRTGLGQPQHF,TGTGCCAGCAGTTTCCGTACAGGGTTGGGACAGCCCCAGCATTTT
TRBV10-1,TRBD2,NA,TRBJ2-5,CASSESGSGGAEVETQYF,TGCGCCAGCAGTGAGTCGGGTAGCGGGGGGGCTGAGGTTGAGACCCAGTACTTC
TRBV7-9,NA,once,TRBJ2-5,CASSPKGPGEQYF,TGTGCCAGCAGCCCCAAGGGCCCTGGGGAGCAGTACTTC